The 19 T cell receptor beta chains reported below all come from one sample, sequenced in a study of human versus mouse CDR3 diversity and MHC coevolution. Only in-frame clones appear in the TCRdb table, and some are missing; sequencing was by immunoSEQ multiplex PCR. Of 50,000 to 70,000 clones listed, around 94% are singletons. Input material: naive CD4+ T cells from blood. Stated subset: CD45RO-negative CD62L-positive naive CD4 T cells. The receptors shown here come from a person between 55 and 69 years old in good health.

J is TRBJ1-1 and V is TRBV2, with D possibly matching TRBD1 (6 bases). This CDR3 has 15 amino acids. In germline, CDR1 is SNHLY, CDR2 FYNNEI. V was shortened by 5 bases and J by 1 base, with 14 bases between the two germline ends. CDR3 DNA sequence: TGTGCCAGCAGTCTACAGGGTGGGTCGAACACTGAAGCTTTCTTT. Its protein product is CASSLQGGSNTEAFF.

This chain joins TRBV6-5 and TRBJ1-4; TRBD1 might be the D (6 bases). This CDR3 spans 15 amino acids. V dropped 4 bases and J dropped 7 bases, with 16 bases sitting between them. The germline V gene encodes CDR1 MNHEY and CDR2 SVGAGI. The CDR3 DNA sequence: TGTGCCAGCAGTTTTTCGGGGGGCGCGCGTGAAAAACTGTTTTTT. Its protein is CASSFSGGAREKLFF.

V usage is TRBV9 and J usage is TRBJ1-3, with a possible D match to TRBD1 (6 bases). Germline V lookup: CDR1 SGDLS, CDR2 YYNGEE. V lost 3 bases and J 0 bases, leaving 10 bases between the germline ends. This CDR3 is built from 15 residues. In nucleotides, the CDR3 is TGTGCCAGCAGCGATGGGGGCCTCTCTGGAAACACCATATATTTT. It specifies CASSDGGLSGNTIYF.

The CDR3 sequence is CASSSDPGGANVLTF. The CDR3 DNA reads TGTGCCAGCAGCTCGGACCCGGGGGGGGCCAACGTCCTGACTTTC. This chain connects TRBV5-4 to TRBJ2-6; D possibly corresponds to TRBD2 (5 bases). With 3 bases removed from V and 4 bases from J, the gap between germline ends came to 11 bases. This CDR3 contains 15 residues. Germline V lookup: CDR1 SGHNT, CDR2 YYREEE (reference sequence). The full variable domain, completed using reference TRBV5-4 and TRBJ2-6, is ETGVTQSPTHLIKTRGQQVTLRCSSQSGHNTVSWYQQALGQGPQFIFQYYREEENGRGNFPPRFSGLQFPNYSSELNVNALELDDSALYLCASSSDPGGANVLTFGAGSRLTVL.

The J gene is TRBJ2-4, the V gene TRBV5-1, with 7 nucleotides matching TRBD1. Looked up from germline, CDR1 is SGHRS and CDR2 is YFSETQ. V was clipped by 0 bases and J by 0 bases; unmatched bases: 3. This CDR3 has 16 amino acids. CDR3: CASSLGRQGAKNIQYF. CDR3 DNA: TGCGCCAGCAGCTTGGGACGACAGGGAGCCAAAAACATTCAGTACTTC.

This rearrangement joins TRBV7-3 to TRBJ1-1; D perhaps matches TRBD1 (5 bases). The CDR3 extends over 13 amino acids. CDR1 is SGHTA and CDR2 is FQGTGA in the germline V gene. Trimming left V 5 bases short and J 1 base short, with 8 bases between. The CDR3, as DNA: TGTGCCAGCAGCCCGGGGGGGAACACTGAAGCTTTCTTT. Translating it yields CASSPGGNTEAFF.

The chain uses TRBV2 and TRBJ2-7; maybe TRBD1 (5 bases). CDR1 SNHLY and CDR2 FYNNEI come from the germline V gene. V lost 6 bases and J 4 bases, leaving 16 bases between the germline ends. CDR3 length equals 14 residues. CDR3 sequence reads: CASSDRQIGYEQYF. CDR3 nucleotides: TGTGCCAGCAGCGATCGACAGATCGGGTACGAGCAGTACTTC.

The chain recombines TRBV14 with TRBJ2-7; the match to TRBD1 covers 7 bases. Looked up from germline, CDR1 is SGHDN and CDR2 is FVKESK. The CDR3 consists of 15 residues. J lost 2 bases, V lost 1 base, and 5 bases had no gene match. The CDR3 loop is CASSQGRQGTYEQYF. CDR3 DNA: TGTGCCAGCAGCCAAGGTCGACAGGGAACCTACGAGCAGTACTTC.

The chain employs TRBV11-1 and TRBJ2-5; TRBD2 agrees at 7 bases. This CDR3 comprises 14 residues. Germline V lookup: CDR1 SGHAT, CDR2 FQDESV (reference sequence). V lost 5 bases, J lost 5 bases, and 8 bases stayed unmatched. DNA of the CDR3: TGTGCCAGCAGCAGACGACTAGCTAGTGAGACCCAGTACTTC. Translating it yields CASSRRLASETQYF.

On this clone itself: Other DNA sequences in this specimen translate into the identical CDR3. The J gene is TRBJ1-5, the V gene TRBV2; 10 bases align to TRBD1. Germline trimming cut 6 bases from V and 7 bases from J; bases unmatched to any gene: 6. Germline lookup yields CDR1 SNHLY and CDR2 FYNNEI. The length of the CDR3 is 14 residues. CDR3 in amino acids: CASRGTGAGQPQHF. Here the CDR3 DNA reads TGTGCCAGCAGGGGGACAGGGGCTGGACAGCCCCAGCATTTT.

Here the CDR3 reads CASSFGQSSYNSPLHF. CDR3 coding DNA: TGTGCCAGCAGTTTTGGACAGAGCTCCTATAATTCACCCCTCCACTTT. This chain links TRBV27 with TRBJ1-6, with D possibly TRBD1 on 6 matching bases. Trimming took off 3 bases at V and 0 bases at J, with 9 bases between the two ends. CDR1 and CDR2 from the germline V gene are MNHEY and SMNVEV (reference sequence). This CDR3 comprises 16 residues.

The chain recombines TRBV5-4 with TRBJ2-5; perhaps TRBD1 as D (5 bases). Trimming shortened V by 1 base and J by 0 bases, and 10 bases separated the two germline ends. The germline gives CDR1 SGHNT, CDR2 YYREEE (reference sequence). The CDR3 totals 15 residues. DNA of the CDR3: TGTGCCAGCAGCTTGCAGGGTATACACCAAGAGACCCAGTACTTC. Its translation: CASSLQGIHQETQYF.

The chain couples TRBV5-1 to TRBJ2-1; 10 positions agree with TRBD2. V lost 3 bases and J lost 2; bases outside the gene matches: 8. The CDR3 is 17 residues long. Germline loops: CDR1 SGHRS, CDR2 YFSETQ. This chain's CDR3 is CASSWAGAGGPYNEQFF. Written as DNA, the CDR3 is TGCGCCAGCAGCTGGGCCGGAGCGGGAGGGCCCTACAATGAGCAGTTCTTC.

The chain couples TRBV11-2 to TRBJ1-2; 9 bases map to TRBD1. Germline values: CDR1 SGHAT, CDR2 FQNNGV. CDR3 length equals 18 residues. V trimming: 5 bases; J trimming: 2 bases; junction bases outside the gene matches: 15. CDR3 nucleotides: TGTGCCAGCAGCCCGACAGGGGGGTGGGATTGGGGAAACTATGGCTACACCTTC. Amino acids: CASSPTGGWDWGNYGYTF. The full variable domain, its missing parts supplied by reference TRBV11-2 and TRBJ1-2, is EAGVAQSPRYKIIEKRQSVAFWCNPISGHATLYWYQQILGQGPKLLIQFQNNGVVDDSQLPKDRFSAERLKGVDSTLKIQPAKLEDSAVYLCASSPTGGWDWGNYGYTFGSGTRLTVV.

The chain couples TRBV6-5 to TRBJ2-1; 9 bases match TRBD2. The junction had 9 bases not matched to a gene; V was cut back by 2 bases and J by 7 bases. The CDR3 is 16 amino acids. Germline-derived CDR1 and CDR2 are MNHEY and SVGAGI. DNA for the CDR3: TGTGCCAGCAGTTACATTGCGGGAGGGCCTGTAAATGAGCAGTTCTTC. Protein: CASSYIAGGPVNEQFF.

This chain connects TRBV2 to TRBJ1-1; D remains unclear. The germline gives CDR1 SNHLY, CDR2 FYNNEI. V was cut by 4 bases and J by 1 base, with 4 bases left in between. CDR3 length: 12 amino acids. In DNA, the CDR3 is TGTGCCAGCAGTGTCTGGAACACTGAAGCTTTCTTT. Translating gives CASSVWNTEAFF.

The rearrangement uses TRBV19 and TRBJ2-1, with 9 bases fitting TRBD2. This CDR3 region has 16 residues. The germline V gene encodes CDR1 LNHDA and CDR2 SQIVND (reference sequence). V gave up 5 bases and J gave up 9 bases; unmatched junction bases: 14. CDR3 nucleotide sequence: TGTGCCAGTAGTCAGTCCCCAGCGGGAGGAGCCGTTGAGCAGTTCTTC. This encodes CASSQSPAGGAVEQFF.

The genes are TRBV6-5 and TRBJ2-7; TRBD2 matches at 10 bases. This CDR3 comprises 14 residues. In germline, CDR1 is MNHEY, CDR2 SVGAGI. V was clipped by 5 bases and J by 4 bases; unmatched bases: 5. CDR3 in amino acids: CASSASGSRYEQYF. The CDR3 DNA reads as TGTGCCAGCAGTGCTAGCGGGAGCAGGTACGAGCAGTACTTC.

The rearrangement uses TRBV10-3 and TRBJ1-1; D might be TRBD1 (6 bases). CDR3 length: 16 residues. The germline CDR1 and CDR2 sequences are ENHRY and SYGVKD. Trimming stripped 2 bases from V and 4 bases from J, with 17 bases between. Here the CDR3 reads CAISEPGGGLTTEAFF. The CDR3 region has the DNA TGTGCCATCAGTGAGCCCGGGGGGGGGCTTACCACTGAAGCTTTCTTT.